This TCR beta chain was sequenced in a study of blood T cell repertoires in COVID-19. Study information: Both acute and convalescent COVID-19 samples were obtained from the United States, Italy and Spain.

There are 14 residues in the CDR3. Germline-derived CDR1 and CDR2 are LNHDA and SQIVND (reference sequence). Trimming took off 3 bases at V and 4 bases at J, with 10 bases between the two ends. This study enrolled people aged roughly 18 to 89 from around 25 US geographic areas. Original handling: Reference gene primers were amplified, and this amplification served to estimate nucleated cell counts. TCRdb's table, derived via immunoSEQ multiplex PCR, lists solely in-frame clones and lacks some. V and J calls and clone size come straight from that table; D and trimming were deduced from the DNA. Among about 230,000 clones listed, about 80% were seen once.

V is TRBV19 and J is TRBJ2-1; D remains ambiguous. The source is a man aged 55 to 70 who had recovered from COVID-19. The source material was PBMCs or T cells enriched from blood (not recorded which). CDR3 in DNA: TGTGCCAGTAGTATTAGCCACTTATACAATGAGCAGTTCTTC. Its protein product is CASSISHLYNEQFF.